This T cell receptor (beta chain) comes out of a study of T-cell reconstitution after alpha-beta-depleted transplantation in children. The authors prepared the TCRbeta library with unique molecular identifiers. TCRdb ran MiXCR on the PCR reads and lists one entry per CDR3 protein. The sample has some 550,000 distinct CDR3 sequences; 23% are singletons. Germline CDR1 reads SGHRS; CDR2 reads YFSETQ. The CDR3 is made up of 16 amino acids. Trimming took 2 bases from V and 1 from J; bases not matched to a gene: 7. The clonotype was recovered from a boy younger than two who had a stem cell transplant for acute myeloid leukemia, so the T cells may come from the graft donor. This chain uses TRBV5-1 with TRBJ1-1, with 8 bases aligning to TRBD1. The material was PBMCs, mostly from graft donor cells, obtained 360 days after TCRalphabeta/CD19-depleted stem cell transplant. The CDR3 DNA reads TGCGCCAGCAGCTTACAGGGGGTAAACGGGAACACTGAAGCTTTCTTT. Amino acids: CASSLQGVNGNTEAFF.